The rows below give T cell receptor beta chains drawn from one sample of a study of cytomegalovirus exposure and HLA in healthy donors. TCRdb's table, derived via immunoSEQ multiplex PCR, lists solely in-frame clones and lacks some. The table has a few hundred thousand clones, approximately 81% seen once; the top ten hold less than 8.5%. Sequencing was performed on PBMCs. These receptors were collected from a woman aged 55-70 years in good health and CMV-seropositive. The CDR3 runs from the conserved cysteine through the conserved F or W. D genes are given only for firm matches. Clone size is stated in some rows and not others, as once, few, many or a class when expanded.

>NA|TRBV5-4|TRBJ1-4|NA
TGTGCCAGCAGCTTTGGGGCTGCAACTAATGAAAAACTGTTTTTT
CASSFGAATNEKLFF
>NA|TRBV4-1|TRBJ2-5|NA
TGCGCCAGCAGCCAAGATGGGGACACCTTAGAGACCCAGTACTTC
CASSQDGDTLETQYF
>TRBD2|TRBV6-1|TRBJ2-2|NA
TGTGCCAGCAGTGTACTAGCGGGAGTAGTGAACACCGGGGAGCTGTTTTTT
CASSVLAGVVNTGELFF
>TRBD2|TRBV5-6|TRBJ2-1|NA
TGTGCCAGCAGCAAAACCGGGACTAAGCAGTTCTTC
CASSKTGTKQFF
>TRBD2|TRBV9|TRBJ2-3|NA
TGTGCCAGCAGCCTCACTAGCGGCTACAGCACAGATACGCAGTATTTT
CASSLTSGYSTDTQYF
>NA|TRBV6-5|TRBJ1-1|NA
TGTGCCAGCAGTTACGGGGAGAGCACTGAAGCTTTCTTT
CASSYGESTEAFF
>TRBD1|TRBV18|TRBJ1-2|NA
TGTGCCAGCTCACCAACGGGACAGAACTATGGCTACACCTTC
CASSPTGQNYGYTF
>NA|TRBV6-5|TRBJ1-4|NA
TGTGCCAGCAGGACGGGGGGTAGTGAAAAACTGTTTTTT
CASRTGGSEKLFF
>NA|TRBV21-1|TRBJ1-4|NA
TGTGCCAGCTCCAACCGGGACAGAAATGAAAAACTGTTTTTT
CASSNRDRNEKLFF
>NA|TRBV2|TRBJ2-1|NA
TGTGCCAGCGAGTTGTATCAGGGGAATGAGCAGTTCTTC
CASELYQGNEQFF
>NA|TRBV11-3|TRBJ1-4|NA
TGTGCCAGCAGCACACCAGGGCAGAGAGGCGAACTGTTTTTT
CASSTPGQRGELFF
>TRBD2|TRBV5-4|TRBJ2-3|NA
TGTGCCAGCAGCTTAAGGATCGGCGGGAGAGGATCAGATACGCAGTATTTT
CASSLRIGGRGSDTQYF
>NA|TRBV10-2|TRBJ1-1|NA
TGCGCCAGCAGGCCCGGCGGCACTGAAGCTTTCTTT
CASRPGGTEAFF
>TRBD1|TRBV2|TRBJ1-5|few
TGTGCCAGCAGTGCTCGGACAGGGGGGCGTCAGCCCCAGCATTTT
CASSARTGGRQPQHF
>NA|TRBV5-1|TRBJ1-5|NA
TGCGCCAGCAGCTTGGATCCGGGTCAGCCCCAGCATTTT
CASSLDPGQPQHF
>TRBD2|TRBV6-1|TRBJ2-1|few
TGTGCCAGCAGATCGGGGGGGTCCTACAATGAGCAGTTCTTC
CASRSGGSYNEQFF
>TRBD1|TRBV4-1|TRBJ2-1|NA
TGCGCCAGCAGCCAGAGGACAGGGGACAATGAGCAGTTCTTC
CASSQRTGDNEQFF
>TRBD1|TRBV5-1|TRBJ2-7|NA
TGCGCCAGCAGCTCCGGGACAGGGGTTTCCTACGAGCAGTACTTC
CASSSGTGVSYEQYF
>NA|TRBV5-1|TRBJ1-3|once
TGCGCCAGCAGCAAGGAGGGCTCTGGAAACACCATATATTTT
CASSKEGSGNTIYF
>NA|TRBV6-5|TRBJ2-3|few
TGTGCCAGCAGTTACTCTGCCTCAGCGCAAGGTACGCAGTATTTT
CASSYSASAQGTQYF
>TRBD2|TRBV7-9|TRBJ2-5|NA
TGTGCCAGCAGCTTTGGGACTAGTGGAGAGACCCAGTACTTC
CASSFGTSGETQYF
>TRBD1|TRBV5-1|TRBJ2-5|NA
TGCGCCAGCAGCGGGGACAGGCAAGAGACCCAGTACTTC
CASSGDRQETQYF
>NA|TRBV7-9|TRBJ1-2|few
TGTGCCAGCAGCTTGCCCGGGGAGAGTCATGGCTACACCTTC
CASSLPGESHGYTF
>TRBD2|TRBV7-2|TRBJ2-5|NA
TGTGCCAGCAGCTTCGGGAGGGGGGAGACCCAGTACTTC
CASSFGRGETQYF
>TRBD2|TRBV30|TRBJ2-7|NA
TGTGCCTGGGCTAGCGGGAACGTCGAGCAGTACTTC
CAWASGNVEQYF
>NA|TRBV2|TRBJ2-2|NA
TGTGCCAGCAAAGTGGCAGCGCGCACCGGGGAGCTGTTTTTT
CASKVAARTGELFF
>TRBD1|TRBV4-2|TRBJ1-2|NA
TGTGCCAGCAGCTTGGGACAGTCCTATGGCTACACCTTC
CASSLGQSYGYTF
>NA|TRBV19|TRBJ1-1|NA
TGTGCCAGTAGTATGATGAGGCGGAACACTGAATCTTTCTTT
CASSMMRRNTESFF
>NA|TRBV5-4|TRBJ2-6|once
TGTGCCAGCAGCTTCAGGACACGGCCTTCTGGGGCCAACGTCCTGACTTTC
CASSFRTRPSGANVLTF
>TRBD1|TRBV7-9|TRBJ2-5|NA
TGTGCCAGCAGCTCCCTCGTCCGGGGACAGGGCGGGGAGCAGTACTTC
CASSSLVRGQGGEQYF
>TRBD2|TRBV7-3|TRBJ2-2|NA
TGTGCCAGCAGCCCCAGGACTAGGCAACCCGGGGAGCTGTTTTTT
CASSPRTRQPGELFF
>NA|TRBV28|TRBJ2-7|NA
TGTGCCAGCAGTTCCCGCTACGAGCAGTACTTC
CASSSRYEQYF
>NA|TRBV7-6|TRBJ2-3|NA
TGTGCCAGCAGCTTATGGGCAGCGGCACCCACAGATACGCAGTATTTT
CASSLWAAAPTDTQYF